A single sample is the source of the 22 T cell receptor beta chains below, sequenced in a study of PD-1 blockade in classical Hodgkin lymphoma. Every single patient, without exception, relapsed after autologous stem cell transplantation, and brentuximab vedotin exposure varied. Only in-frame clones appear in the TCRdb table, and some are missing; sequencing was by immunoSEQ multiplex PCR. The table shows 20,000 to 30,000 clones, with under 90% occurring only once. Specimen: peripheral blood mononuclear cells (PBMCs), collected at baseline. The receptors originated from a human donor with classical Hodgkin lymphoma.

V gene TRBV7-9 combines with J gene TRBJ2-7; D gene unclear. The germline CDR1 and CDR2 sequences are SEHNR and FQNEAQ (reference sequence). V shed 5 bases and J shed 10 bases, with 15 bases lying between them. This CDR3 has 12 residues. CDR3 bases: TGTGCCAGCAGCGAAACAGATACCTCTCAGTACTTC. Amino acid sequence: CASSETDTSQYF.

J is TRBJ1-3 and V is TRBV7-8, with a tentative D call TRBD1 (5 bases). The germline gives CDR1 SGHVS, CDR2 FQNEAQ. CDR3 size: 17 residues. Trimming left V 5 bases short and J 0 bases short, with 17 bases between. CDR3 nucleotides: TGTGCCAGCAGCGCCGTGGCCGGGGGGAGCTCTGGAAACACCATATATTTT. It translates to CASSAVAGGSSGNTIYF. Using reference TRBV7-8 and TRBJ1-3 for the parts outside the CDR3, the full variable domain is GAGVSQSPRYKVAKRGQDVALRCDPISGHVSLFWYQQALGQGPEFLTYFQNEAQLDKSGLPSDRFFAERPEGSVSTLKIQRTQQEDSAVYLCASSAVAGGSSGNTIYFGEGSWLTVV.

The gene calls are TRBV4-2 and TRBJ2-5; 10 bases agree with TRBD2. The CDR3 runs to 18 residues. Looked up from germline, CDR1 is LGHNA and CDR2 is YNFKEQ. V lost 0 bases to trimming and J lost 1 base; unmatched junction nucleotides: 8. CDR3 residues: CASSQDRLTSGPQETQYF. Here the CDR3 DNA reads TGTGCCAGCAGCCAAGATAGGTTGACTAGCGGGCCCCAAGAGACCCAGTACTTC.

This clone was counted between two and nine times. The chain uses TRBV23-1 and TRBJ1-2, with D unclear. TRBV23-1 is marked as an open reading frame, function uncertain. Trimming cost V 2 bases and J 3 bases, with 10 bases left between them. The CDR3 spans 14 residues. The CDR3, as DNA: TGCGCCAGCAGTCAACCCAGAATTTACTATGGCTACACCTTC. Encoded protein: CASSQPRIYYGYTF.

This chain's CDR3 is CASSPEDRSSYNSPLHF. The CDR3, as DNA: TGTGCCAGCAGCCCCGAGGACAGAAGCTCCTATAATTCACCCCTCCACTTT. V gene TRBV7-9 combines with J gene TRBJ1-6; tentative D call: TRBD1 (6 bases). Trimming shortened V by 5 bases and J by 0 bases, and 14 bases separated the two germline ends. From germline, CDR1 is SEHNR and CDR2 FQNEAQ (reference sequence). The CDR3 has 17 amino acids.

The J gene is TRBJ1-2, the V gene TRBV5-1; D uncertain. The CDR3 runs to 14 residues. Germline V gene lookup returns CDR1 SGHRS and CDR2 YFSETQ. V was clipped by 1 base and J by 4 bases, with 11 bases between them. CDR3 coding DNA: TGCGCCAGCAGCTTGTCCGTGGAGGTCTATGGCTACACCTTC. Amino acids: CASSLSVEVYGYTF. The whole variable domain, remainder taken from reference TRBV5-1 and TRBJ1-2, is KAGVTQTPRYLIKTRGQQVTLSCSPISGHRSVSWYQQTPGQGLQFLFEYFSETQRNKGNFPGRFSGRQFSNSRSEMNVSTLELGDSALYLCASSLSVEVYGYTFGSGTRLTVV.

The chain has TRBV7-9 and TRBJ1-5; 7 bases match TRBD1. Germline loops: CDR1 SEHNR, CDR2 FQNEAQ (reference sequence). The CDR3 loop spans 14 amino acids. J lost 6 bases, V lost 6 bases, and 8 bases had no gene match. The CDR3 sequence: CASSRGQDRQPQHF. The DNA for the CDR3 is TGTGCCAGCAGTCGCGGACAGGATCGTCAGCCCCAGCATTTT.

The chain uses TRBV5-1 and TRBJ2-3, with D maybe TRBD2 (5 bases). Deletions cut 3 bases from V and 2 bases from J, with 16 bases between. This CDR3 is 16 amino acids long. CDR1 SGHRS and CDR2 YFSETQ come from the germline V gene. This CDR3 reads CASSSAGGGVTDTQYF. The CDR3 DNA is TGCGCCAGCAGCTCCGCCGGAGGCGGAGTCACAGATACGCAGTATTTT.

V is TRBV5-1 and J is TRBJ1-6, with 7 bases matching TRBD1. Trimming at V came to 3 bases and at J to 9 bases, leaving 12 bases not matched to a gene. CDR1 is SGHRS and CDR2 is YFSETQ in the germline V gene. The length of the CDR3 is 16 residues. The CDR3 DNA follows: TGCGCCAGCAGCTACGCACCCCAGGGGGAGATTTCACCCCTCCACTTT. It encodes CASSYAPQGEISPLHF.

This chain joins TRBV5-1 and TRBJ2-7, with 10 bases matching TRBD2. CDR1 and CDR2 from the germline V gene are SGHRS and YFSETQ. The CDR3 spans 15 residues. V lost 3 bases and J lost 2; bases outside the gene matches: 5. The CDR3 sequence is CASSSRTSGTYEQYF. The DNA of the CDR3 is TGCGCCAGCAGCTCCCGGACTAGCGGAACCTACGAGCAGTACTTC.

CDR3 sequence reads: CASSSSGIQETQYF. For the CDR3, the DNA is TGCGCCAGCAGCTCTAGCGGGATCCAAGAGACCCAGTACTTC. This sequence joins TRBV5-1 and TRBJ2-5, with 9 bases that match TRBD2. The CDR3 runs to 14 residues. In germline, CDR1 is SGHRS, CDR2 YFSETQ. Trimming took 3 bases from V and 1 from J; bases not matched to a gene: 1.

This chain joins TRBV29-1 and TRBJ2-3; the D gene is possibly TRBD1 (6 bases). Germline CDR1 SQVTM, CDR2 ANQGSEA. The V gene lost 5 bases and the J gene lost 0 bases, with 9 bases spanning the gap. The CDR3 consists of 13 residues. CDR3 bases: TGCAGCGTTAGACAGGCTAGCACAGATACGCAGTATTTT. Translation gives CSVRQASTDTQYF.

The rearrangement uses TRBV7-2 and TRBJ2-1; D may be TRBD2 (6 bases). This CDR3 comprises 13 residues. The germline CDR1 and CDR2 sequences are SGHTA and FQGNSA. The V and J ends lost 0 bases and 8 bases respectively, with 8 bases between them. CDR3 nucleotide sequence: TGTGCCAGCAGCTTAGCCTCGGGGGATGAGCAGTTCTTC. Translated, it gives CASSLASGDEQFF. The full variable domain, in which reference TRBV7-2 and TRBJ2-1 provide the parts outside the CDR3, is GAGVSQSPSNKVTEKGKDVELRCDPISGHTALYWYRQSLGQGLEFLIYFQGNSAPDKSGLPSDRFSAERTGGSVSTLTIQRTQQEDSAVYLCASSLASGDEQFFGPGTRLTVL.

Here the CDR3 reads CASSYRAGANVLTF. CDR3 sequence (DNA): TGTGCCAGCAGTTATCGGGCTGGGGCCAACGTCCTGACTTTC. The chain recombines TRBV6-5 with TRBJ2-6; the D is unclear. The V gene lost 3 bases and the J gene lost 2 bases, with 5 bases spanning the gap. The CDR3 has 14 amino acids. The V gene's germline CDR1 is MNHEY and CDR2 SVGAGI.

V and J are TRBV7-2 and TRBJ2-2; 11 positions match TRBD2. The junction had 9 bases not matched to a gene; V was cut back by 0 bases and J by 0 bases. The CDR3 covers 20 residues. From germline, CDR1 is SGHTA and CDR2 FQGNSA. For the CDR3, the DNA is TGTGCCAGCAGCTTAGCGGGACTAGCGGCAACCCTCACGAACACCGGGGAGCTGTTTTTT. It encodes CASSLAGLAATLTNTGELFF.

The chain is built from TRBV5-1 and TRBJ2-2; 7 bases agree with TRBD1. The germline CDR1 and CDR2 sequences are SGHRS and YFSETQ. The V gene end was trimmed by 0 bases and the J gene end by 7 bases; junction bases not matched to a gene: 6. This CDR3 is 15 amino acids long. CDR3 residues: CASSLARGSGGELFF. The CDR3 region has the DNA TGCGCCAGCAGCTTGGCCAGGGGGTCGGGCGGGGAGCTGTTTTTT.

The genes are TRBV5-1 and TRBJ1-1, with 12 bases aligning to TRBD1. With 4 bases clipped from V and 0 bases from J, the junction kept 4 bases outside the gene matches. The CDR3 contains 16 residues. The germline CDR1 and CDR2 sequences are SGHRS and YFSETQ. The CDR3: CASSAGTGGLNTEAFF. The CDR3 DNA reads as TGCGCCAGCAGCGCGGGGACAGGGGGCTTGAACACTGAAGCTTTCTTT. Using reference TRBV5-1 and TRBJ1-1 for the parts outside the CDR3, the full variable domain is KAGVTQTPRYLIKTRGQQVTLSCSPISGHRSVSWYQQTPGQGLQFLFEYFSETQRNKGNFPGRFSGRQFSNSRSEMNVSTLELGDSALYLCASSAGTGGLNTEAFFGQGTRLTVV.

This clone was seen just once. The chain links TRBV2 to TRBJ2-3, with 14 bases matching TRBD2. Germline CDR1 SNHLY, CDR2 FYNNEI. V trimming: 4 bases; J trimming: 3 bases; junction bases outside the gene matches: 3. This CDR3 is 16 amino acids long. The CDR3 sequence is CASSVRTSGGTDTQYF. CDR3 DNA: TGTGCCAGCAGTGTACGGACTAGCGGGGGGACAGATACGCAGTATTTT.

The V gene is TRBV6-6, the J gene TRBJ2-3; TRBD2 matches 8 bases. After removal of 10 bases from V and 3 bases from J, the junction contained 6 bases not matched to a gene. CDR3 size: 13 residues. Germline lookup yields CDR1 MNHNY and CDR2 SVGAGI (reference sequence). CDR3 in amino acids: CATRGGRTDTQYF. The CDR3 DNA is TGTGCCACCCGGGGGGGCAGAACAGATACGCAGTATTTT.

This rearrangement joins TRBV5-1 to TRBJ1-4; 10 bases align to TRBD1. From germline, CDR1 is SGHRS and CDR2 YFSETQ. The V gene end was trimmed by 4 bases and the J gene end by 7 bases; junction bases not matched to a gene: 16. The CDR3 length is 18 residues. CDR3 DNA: TGCGCCAGCAGCGGCGGGGGGACAGGGGCGATTGACGGTGAAAAACTGTTTTTT. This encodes CASSGGGTGAIDGEKLFF. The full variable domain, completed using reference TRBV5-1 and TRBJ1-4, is KAGVTQTPRYLIKTRGQQVTLSCSPISGHRSVSWYQQTPGQGLQFLFEYFSETQRNKGNFPGRFSGRQFSNSRSEMNVSTLELGDSALYLCASSGGGTGAIDGEKLFFGSGTQLSVL.

In DNA, the CDR3 is TGCGCCAGCAGCCAAGGACTAGCGGGGGCGGATACGCAGTATTTT. Its protein product is CASSQGLAGADTQYF. The chain joins TRBV5-1 to TRBJ2-3; TRBD2 agrees at 13 bases. Germline loops: CDR1 SGHRS, CDR2 YFSETQ. The CDR3 has 15 residues. Trimming took 4 bases from V and 6 from J; bases not matched to a gene: 5.

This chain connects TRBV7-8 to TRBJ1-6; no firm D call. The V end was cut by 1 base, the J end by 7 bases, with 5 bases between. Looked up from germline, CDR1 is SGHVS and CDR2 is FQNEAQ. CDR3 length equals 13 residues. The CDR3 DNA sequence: TGTGCCAGCAGCTTAGGTACGAATTCACCCCTCCACTTT. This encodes CASSLGTNSPLHF. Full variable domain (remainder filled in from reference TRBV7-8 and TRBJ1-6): GAGVSQSPRYKVAKRGQDVALRCDPISGHVSLFWYQQALGQGPEFLTYFQNEAQLDKSGLPSDRFFAERPEGSVSTLKIQRTQQEDSAVYLCASSLGTNSPLHFGNGTRLTVT.